The 21 T cell receptor beta chains reported below all come from one sample, sequenced in a study of shared clonotypes between healthy human individuals (dated by TCRdb to the early 2020s). CD8 naive samples consisted of CD45RO-negative cells that were positively selected for CCR7, yielding a CD45RA+CCR7+ population without TemRA cells. The library was built by means of the immunoSEQ multiplex PCR assay. This immuneACCESS table, as held by TCRdb, lists in-frame sequences with V and J called but not all clones. Of the missing ones, under half trace to an unresolved V gene in checked studies; the others have no known cause. This sample lists 560,000 or so clones; 90% to 97% were detected once. 0.095% to 0.13% of the sample rests with the top ten. Input material: naive CD8+ T cells sorted from blood. The sample's cell subset or site label, decoded: CD45RA+CCR7+. The source of these receptors is a woman younger than 45 in good health.

The V and J genes are TRBV7-9 and TRBJ1-2; TRBD1 might be the D (5 bases). Deletions cut 3 bases from V and 10 bases from J, with 9 bases between. CDR3 size: 11 residues. Per the germline V gene, CDR1 is SEHNR and CDR2 is FQNEAQ (reference sequence). The CDR3 nucleotides read TGTGCCAGCAGCTTCGGGGCTGACTACACCTTC. Translating it yields CASSFGADYTF.

This chain links TRBV28 with TRBJ1-2; D is ambiguous. CDR1 is MDHEN and CDR2 is SYDVKM in the germline V gene. There are 14 residues in the CDR3. V lost 7 bases and J lost 4, with 16 bases in between. The chain's CDR3 is CASTVRGRVYGYTF. The CDR3 bases are TGTGCCAGCACCGTTCGGGGTAGAGTCTATGGCTACACCTTC.

The chain employs TRBV4-2 and TRBJ2-2; 13 positions agree with TRBD2. The CDR3 totals 16 residues. The germline V gene has CDR1 LGHNA and CDR2 YNFKEQ. V trimming: 6 bases; J trimming: 2 bases; junction bases outside the gene matches: 3. The DNA for the CDR3 is TGTGCCAGCAGTAGACTAGCGGGAGGAAACACCGGGGAGCTGTTTTTT. The encoded protein is CASSRLAGGNTGELFF.

This chain links TRBV6-5 with TRBJ1-1; D may be TRBD1 (5 bases). This CDR3 contains 14 residues. The germline CDR1 and CDR2 sequences are MNHEY and SVGAGI. Trimming pared 4 bases from V and 0 bases from J, leaving 9 bases between. The chain's CDR3 is CASSFQGMNTEAFF. CDR3 sequence (DNA): TGTGCCAGCAGTTTCCAGGGCATGAACACTGAAGCTTTCTTT.

V usage is TRBV18 and J usage is TRBJ2-2; 13 nucleotides align to TRBD2. This CDR3 comprises 20 residues. V lost 4 bases, J lost 0 bases, and 11 bases stayed unmatched. The germline V gene encodes CDR1 KGHSH and CDR2 LQKENI. The CDR3 reads CASSLARLAGGLSNTGELFF. The CDR3, as DNA: TGTGCCAGCTCACTCGCCAGACTAGCGGGAGGCCTTTCGAACACCGGGGAGCTGTTTTTT.

The chain employs TRBV5-1 and TRBJ2-7, with 10 bases aligning to TRBD2. The CDR3 length is 14 residues. With 4 bases clipped from V and 6 bases from J, the junction kept 7 bases outside the gene matches. Germline V gene sequence: CDR1 SGHRS, CDR2 YFSETQ. The CDR3 sequence: CASSPSGGGTEQYF. Here the CDR3 DNA reads TGCGCCAGCAGCCCCAGCGGGGGGGGCACCGAGCAGTACTTC.

The V and J genes are TRBV7-2 and TRBJ2-5; 7 nucleotides match TRBD1. Germline trimming cut 5 bases from V and 5 bases from J; bases unmatched to any gene: 17. Germline loops: CDR1 SGHTA, CDR2 FQGNSA. The CDR3 length is 17 residues. The chain's CDR3 is CASSAYSLTGRMETQYF. In nucleotides, the CDR3 is TGTGCCAGCAGCGCGTATTCCTTGACAGGGAGAATGGAGACCCAGTACTTC.

In nucleotides, the CDR3 is TGTGCCAGCAGTCGTCTAGCGGGAGCCAATGAGCAGTTCTTC. Translating it yields CASSRLAGANEQFF. This sequence joins TRBV27 and TRBJ2-1; 10 nucleotides match TRBD2. CDR3 length: 14 amino acids. The trim removed 5 bases at V and 6 bases at J, leaving 4 bases unmatched. Germline CDR1 reads MNHEY; CDR2 reads SMNVEV (reference sequence).

This clone was seen only once. The chain employs TRBV29-1 and TRBJ1-2, with D hard to call. Trimming shortened V by 2 bases and J by 4 bases, and 5 bases separated the two germline ends. Per germline, CDR1 SQVTM and CDR2 ANQGSEA. The length of the CDR3 is 11 residues. The chain's CDR3 is CSVELLYGYTF. The CDR3 bases are TGCAGCGTTGAATTGCTCTATGGCTACACCTTC.

The V gene is TRBV6-1, the J gene TRBJ2-7, with TRBD2 matching 8 bases. Losses at the gene ends were 3 bases for V and 6 bases for J; bases not matched to a gene: 13. The CDR3 has 16 amino acids. Germline values: CDR1 MNHNS, CDR2 SASEGT. The CDR3 loop reads CASSDFLVAGFVEQYF. CDR3 in DNA: TGTGCCAGCAGTGACTTTCTCGTAGCGGGATTCGTCGAGCAGTACTTC.

The chain recombines TRBV27 with TRBJ2-1, with 15 bases matching TRBD2. J was trimmed by 7 bases and V by 1 base; bases with no gene match: 2. This CDR3 spans 16 amino acids. Germline lookup yields CDR1 MNHEY and CDR2 SMNVEV (reference sequence). The CDR3 nucleotides read TGTGCCAGCAGTTTATGGGGGACTAGCGGGAGGAATGAGCAGTTCTTC. This sequence encodes CASSLWGTSGRNEQFF.

The rearrangement joins TRBV4-1 to TRBJ2-3; a weak D match, TRBD2 (6 bases). Germline-derived CDR1 and CDR2 are MGHRA and YSYEKL. CDR3 length: 14 amino acids. Trimming cost V 5 bases and J 0 bases, with 9 bases left between them. CDR3 DNA sequence: TGCGCCAGCAGCGCTAGCGTTAGCACAGATACGCAGTATTTT. It codes for CASSASVSTDTQYF.

This clone has just one count. The rearrangement uses TRBV4-1 and TRBJ2-5; the D gene is possibly TRBD2 (5 bases). CDR3 length equals 16 residues. V was cut by 0 bases and J by 2 bases, with 13 bases left in between. Per the germline V gene, CDR1 is MGHRA and CDR2 is YSYEKL. The CDR3 DNA reads as TGCGCCAGCAGCCAAGAAGGTGCCGGGGTTCAAGAGACCCAGTACTTC. It is translated as CASSQEGAGVQETQYF.

The J gene is TRBJ2-2, the V gene TRBV29-1; 9 nucleotides align to TRBD1. CDR1 is SQVTM, CDR2 ANQGSEA, per germline. This CDR3 spans 16 amino acids. V lost 4 bases, J lost 4 bases, and 10 bases stayed unmatched. The CDR3 coding sequence is TGCAGCGTTGGAACGAACAGGGGGCTTGGCACCGGGGAGCTGTTTTTT. Amino acid sequence: CSVGTNRGLGTGELFF.

The gene calls are TRBV5-1 and TRBJ2-7; D is undetermined. V dropped 7 bases and J dropped 3 bases, with 14 bases sitting between them. Germline V CDR1 and CDR2: SGHRS, YFSETQ. The CDR3 totals 13 residues. CDR3 loop: CASLGSNDYEQYF. Written as DNA, the CDR3 is TGCGCCAGCCTCGGGTCGAACGACTACGAGCAGTACTTC.

The sample holds one count of this clone. The chain joins TRBV7-8 to TRBJ2-1; 8 bases line up with TRBD2. The germline CDR1 and CDR2 sequences are SGHVS and FQNEAQ. V lost 5 bases and J lost 2; bases outside the gene matches: 5. This CDR3 spans 15 amino acids. The CDR3 DNA sequence: TGTGCCAGCAGCCCAACTAGCGGACCCTACAATGAGCAGTTCTTC. It is translated as CASSPTSGPYNEQFF. The full variable domain, completed using reference TRBV7-8 and TRBJ2-1, is GAGVSQSPRYKVAKRGQDVALRCDPISGHVSLFWYQQALGQGPEFLTYFQNEAQLDKSGLPSDRFFAERPEGSVSTLKIQRTQQEDSAVYLCASSPTSGPYNEQFFGPGTRLTVL.

The CDR3 sequence: CSVRWLASNNEQFF. For the CDR3, the DNA is TGCAGCGTTAGGTGGCTAGCGTCAAACAATGAGCAGTTCTTC. This chain connects TRBV29-1 to TRBJ2-1, with D perhaps matching TRBD2 (6 bases). This CDR3 region has 14 residues. CDR1 is SQVTM, CDR2 ANQGSEA, per germline. Trimming removed 5 bases from V and 5 bases from J, with 16 bases in between.

The V and J genes are TRBV15 and TRBJ1-3, with 7 bases that match TRBD1. The CDR3 sequence is 15 residues long. After removal of 9 bases from V and 0 bases from J, the junction contained 8 bases not matched to a gene. Germline values: CDR1 LNHNV, CDR2 YYDKDF (reference sequence). Here the CDR3 DNA reads TGTGCCACAGGTCCGGACAGGACCTCTGGAAACACCATATATTTT. Amino acid sequence: CATGPDRTSGNTIYF.

The J gene is TRBJ2-1, the V gene TRBV7-9; 7 bases agree with TRBD2. CDR3 length equals 13 residues. Germline V gene sequence: CDR1 SEHNR, CDR2 FQNEAQ (reference sequence). The V and J ends lost 1 base and 8 bases, in that order; junction bases with no gene match: 2. In DNA form, the CDR3 reads TGTGCCAGCAGCTTAGTTGGGGGGGATGAGCAGTTCTTC. Translated: CASSLVGGDEQFF.

The chain joins TRBV5-6 to TRBJ2-7; TRBD2 aligns across 11 bases. J gave up 7 bases and V 1 base, and 4 bases lay outside the gene matches. Germline lookup yields CDR1 SGHDT and CDR2 YYEEEE. The CDR3 length is 14 residues. The CDR3 DNA sequence: TGTGCCAGCAGCTTGACTAGCGGGAGTGGTGAGCAGTACTTC. Encoded protein: CASSLTSGSGEQYF.

The chain recombines TRBV27 with TRBJ2-7, with a tentative D call TRBD1 (6 bases). CDR3 size: 14 residues. Germline loops: CDR1 MNHEY, CDR2 SMNVEV (reference sequence). Deletions cut 5 bases from V and 7 bases from J, with 18 bases between. CDR3 sequence (DNA): TGTGCCAGCAGTCGGACCCACAGGGATCTGGAGCAGTACTTC. This gives the protein CASSRTHRDLEQYF.